Below are 17 T cell receptor beta chains sequenced from a single sample in a study of blood T cell repertoires in COVID-19. Method: immunoSEQ multiplex PCR; TCRdb's copy keeps in-frame clones and lacks some. The profile shows 250,000 to 300,000 clones, roughly 90% of them singletons. The specimen sequenced was peripheral blood. The receptors originated from a woman in her 30s with COVID-19, enrolled during active disease.

There are a few counts of this clone. The J gene is TRBJ1-2, the V gene TRBV2, with D perhaps TRBD1 (6 bases). The CDR3 is 14 amino acids. Per the germline V gene, CDR1 is SNHLY and CDR2 is FYNNEI. Trimming removed 3 bases from V and 5 bases from J, with 13 bases in between. DNA of the CDR3: TGTGCCAGCAGTGAGGTTAGGGGGGGTTATGGCTACACCTTC. Protein: CASSEVRGGYGYTF.

The chain combines TRBV29-1 with TRBJ1-2; 9 positions agree with TRBD1. The junction had 7 bases not matched to a gene; V was cut back by 5 bases and J by 3 bases. The CDR3 has 14 residues. CDR1 and CDR2 (germline): SQVTM, ANQGSEA. The CDR3 region has the DNA TGCAGCGTTAAACAGGGGGCGGGGGACTATGGCTACACCTTC. Translating gives CSVKQGAGDYGYTF.

The chain couples TRBV5-1 to TRBJ2-2; 10 nucleotides agree with TRBD2. The length of the CDR3 is 14 residues. The germline gives CDR1 SGHRS, CDR2 YFSETQ. V lost 6 bases to trimming and J lost 4 bases; unmatched junction nucleotides: 3. CDR3 region: CASTPSGSTGELFF. DNA of the CDR3: TGCGCCAGCACCCCTAGCGGGAGCACCGGGGAGCTGTTTTTT.

This clone was seen only once. This chain uses TRBV4-2 with TRBJ1-2, with a weak D call TRBD1 (5 bases). In germline, CDR1 is LGHNA, CDR2 YNFKEQ. Trimming stripped 6 bases from V and 6 bases from J, with 17 bases between. This CDR3 spans 14 amino acids. The CDR3, as DNA: TGTGCCAGCAGACCTGATAAGGGAGGGGATGGCTACACCTTC. Translating gives CASRPDKGGDGYTF.

This chain connects TRBV4-2 to TRBJ2-7; the match to TRBD2 covers 10 bases. The germline CDR1 and CDR2 sequences are LGHNA and YNFKEQ. With V trimmed by 1 base and J by 2 bases, 2 bases remained unmatched. This CDR3 has 15 residues. CDR3 sequence: CASSQALAGAYEQYF. As DNA, the CDR3 is TGTGCCAGCAGCCAAGCCCTAGCGGGAGCCTACGAGCAGTACTTC.

The rearrangement uses TRBV7-2 and TRBJ2-5; D might be TRBD2 (5 bases). Germline V gives CDR1 SGHTA, CDR2 FQGNSA. This CDR3 has 16 residues. Trimming cost V 1 base and J 1 base, with 13 bases left between them. CDR3 in amino acids: CASSLVHTSPQETQYF. The CDR3 bases are TGTGCCAGCAGCTTAGTACATACTAGTCCCCAAGAGACCCAGTACTTC. The whole variable domain, remainder taken from reference TRBV7-2 and TRBJ2-5, is GAGVSQSPSNKVTEKGKDVELRCDPISGHTALYWYRQSLGQGLEFLIYFQGNSAPDKSGLPSDRFSAERTGGSVSTLTIQRTQQEDSAVYLCASSLVHTSPQETQYFGPGTRLLVL.

The chain carries TRBV6-2 or TRBV6-3 and TRBJ1-2; a possible D gene is TRBD1 (6 bases). Germline values: CDR1 MNHEY, CDR2 SVGEGT. Trimming stripped 5 bases from V and 8 bases from J, with 12 bases between. The CDR3 is made up of 12 amino acids. DNA of the CDR3: TGTGCCAGCAGTCACGCAGGGGCCGGCTACACCTTC. As protein: CASSHAGAGYTF.

V and J are TRBV30 and TRBJ1-2; no clear D. The CDR3 runs to 15 residues. V lost 0 bases and J lost 2, with 13 bases in between. The V gene's germline CDR1 is GTSNPN and CDR2 SVGIG (reference sequence). Here the CDR3 reads CAWSVHGQKNYGYTF. The CDR3 DNA reads TGTGCCTGGAGTGTACATGGTCAGAAGAACTATGGCTACACCTTC.

The rearrangement joins TRBV3-1 (or the pseudogene TRBV3-2) to TRBJ1-5; D not resolved. Germline CDR1 is LGHDT and CDR2 is YNNKEL (reference sequence). The V end lost 1 base, the J end lost 2 bases, and 9 bases lay between the germline ends. The CDR3 has 15 amino acids. CDR3 coding DNA: TGTGCCAGCAGCCAAGGAACGCAGGGCAATCAGCCCCAGCATTTT. This codes for CASSQGTQGNQPQHF.

The rearrangement joins TRBV28 to TRBJ1-4; D not certain. Looked up from germline, CDR1 is MDHEN and CDR2 is SYDVKM. V gave up 5 bases and J gave up 6 bases, with 13 bases separating them. The CDR3 length is 14 residues. The CDR3 reads CASSPTAVYEKLFF. The CDR3 region has the DNA TGTGCCAGCAGTCCGACCGCGGTCTATGAAAAACTGTTTTTT.

The rearrangement links TRBV10-1 to TRBJ1-1; tentative D call: TRBD1 (6 bases). Trimming took off 0 bases at V and 1 base at J, with 9 bases between the two ends. The CDR3 is 15 amino acids. The germline V gene has CDR1 WNHNN and CDR2 SYGVQD (reference sequence). The CDR3 here is CASSESRGPNTEAFF. CDR3 nucleotides: TGCGCCAGCAGTGAGTCCAGGGGTCCGAACACTGAAGCTTTCTTT.

The chain uses TRBV19 and TRBJ1-5, with D unresolved. This CDR3 contains 14 residues. Germline V gene sequence: CDR1 LNHDA, CDR2 SQIVND (reference sequence). The V gene lost 3 bases and the J gene lost 3 bases, with 9 bases spanning the gap. The DNA for the CDR3 is TGTGCCAGTAGTATGGCCGGGAACAATCAGCCCCAGCATTTT. Its translation is CASSMAGNNQPQHF.

The rearrangement uses TRBV27 and TRBJ1-5, with a tentative D call TRBD1 (6 bases). The CDR3 runs 14 residues. Germline V gene data show CDR1 as MNHEY and CDR2 as SMNVEV (reference sequence). The V end lost 6 bases, the J end lost 4 bases, and 13 bases lay between the germline ends. CDR3 nucleotide sequence: TGTGCCAGCAGCATCAGGGGTTCTAATCAGCCCCAGCATTTT. It specifies CASSIRGSNQPQHF.

The CDR3 DNA reads TGTGCCAGCAGTCAAGACAGGGCAACTAATGAAAAACTGTTTTTT. It translates to CASSQDRATNEKLFF. This chain joins TRBV2 and TRBJ1-4, with 7 bases that match TRBD1. The CDR3 spans 15 residues. The trim removed 5 bases at V and 0 bases at J, leaving 3 bases unmatched. Germline CDR1 is SNHLY and CDR2 is FYNNEI.

The V gene is TRBV27, the J gene TRBJ1-6; D might be TRBD1 (5 bases). From germline, CDR1 is MNHEY and CDR2 SMNVEV (reference sequence). V lost 4 bases and J lost 6, with 13 bases in between. The CDR3 spans 15 residues. This CDR3 is CASSSLDIRNSPLHF. The CDR3 DNA sequence: TGTGCCAGCAGTTCCCTGGACATCCGTAATTCACCCCTCCACTTT.

CDR3 sequence (DNA): TGTGCCAGCAGTCCCCCTCAGACCGGGACTTCGTACTTC. It encodes CASSPPQTGTSYF. The chain carries TRBV28 and TRBJ2-7; perhaps TRBD2 as D (6 bases). Germline V gene lookup returns CDR1 MDHEN and CDR2 SYDVKM. V was pared by 5 bases and J by 12 bases, with 20 bases between. The CDR3 spans 13 residues.

The V call is TRBV7-6, the J call TRBJ2-7, with 9 nucleotides matching TRBD1. Germline loops: CDR1 SGHVS, CDR2 FNYEAQ. The junction had 4 bases not matched to a gene; V was cut back by 1 base and J by 3 bases. The CDR3 runs 15 residues. CDR3 region: CASSLGTGDLYEQYF. The CDR3 bases are TGTGCCAGCAGCTTAGGGACAGGGGACCTCTACGAGCAGTACTTC.